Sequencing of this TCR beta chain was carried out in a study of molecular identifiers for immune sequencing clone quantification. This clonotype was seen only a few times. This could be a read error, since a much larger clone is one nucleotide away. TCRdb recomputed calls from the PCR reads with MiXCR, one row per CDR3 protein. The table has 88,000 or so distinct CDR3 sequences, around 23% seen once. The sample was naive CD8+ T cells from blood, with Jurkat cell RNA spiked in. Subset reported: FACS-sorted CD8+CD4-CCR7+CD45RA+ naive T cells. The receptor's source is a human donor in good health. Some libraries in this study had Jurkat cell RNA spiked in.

CDR3 in amino acids: CASGHSLDEKLFF. In DNA, the CDR3 is TGTGCCAGCGGCCATTCTCTCGACGAAAAACTGTTTTTT. This chain joins TRBV7-2 and TRBJ1-4, with D uncertain. Deletions cut 8 bases from V and 8 bases from J, with 15 bases between. This CDR3 is 13 amino acids long. Looked up from germline, CDR1 is SGHTA and CDR2 is FQGNSA.